This T cell receptor (beta chain) emerged from a study of early T cells in non-severe SARS-CoV-2 infection. The wider study: Sequencing of bulk RNA from unsorted whole blood was done, without chain pairing.

V was shortened by 7 bases and J by 1 base, with 8 bases between the two germline ends. CDR3 length: 13 amino acids. The V gene's germline CDR1 is WNHNN and CDR2 SYGVQD (reference sequence). Study results and caveats: Clonotype matching in VDJdb favored anti-spike CD8 responses and did not capture private and CD4 specificities.

To note about this clonotype: What it binds is not known.

Individual cDNA molecules were tagged with unique molecular identifiers, the study reported. Using its own MiXCR run on the 5' RACE reads, TCRdb lists one record per CDR3 protein. This sample has 70,000 to 85,000 distinct CDR3 sequences; 5% occur once, and the top ten carry about 7%. This receptor was identified in an adult who was a healthcare worker with PCR-confirmed SARS-CoV-2 infection or an uninfected control (not recorded which). The rearrangement uses TRBV10-1 and TRBJ1-3; D call uncertain. Specimen: whole blood, collected at baseline. The CDR3 bases are TGCGCCAGCAAGCCAAGTTCTGGAAACACCATATATTTT. Amino acids: CASKPSSGNTIYF.